One sample yielded the 14 T cell receptor beta chains listed below, sequenced in a study of response to subunit inactivated influenza vaccine. One entry per CDR3 protein results from TCRdb running MiXCR on the RT-PCR reads. The sample carries approximately 170,000 distinct CDR3 sequences, 10% to 15% recorded once. A further study also used this sample, focusing on T cells expressing NK-cell markers. That source reports: 5'RACE template switching built TCR beta cDNA with unique molecular identifiers.

The sequenced sample was CD8+ T cells sorted from PBMCs, obtained about 11 days after vaccination. All receptors derive from a man aged 45-65 years who received an inactivated influenza vaccine.

This clonotype showed up many times. This chain links TRBV29-1 with TRBJ1-1; D is uncertain. Trimming stripped 6 bases from V and 7 bases from J, with 9 bases between. The CDR3 loop spans 10 amino acids. Germline V lookup: CDR1 SQVTM, CDR2 ANQGSEA. The CDR3 bases are TGCAGCGTAGCGAGTGATGAAGCTTTCTTT. Its translation is CSVASDEAFF.

The genes are TRBV6-2 or TRBV6-3 and TRBJ2-4; 9 bases are a match to TRBD1. V shed 2 bases, J shed 0 bases, and the junction held 8 bases outside the gene matches. Per germline, CDR1 MNHEY and CDR2 SVGEGT. This CDR3 contains 18 residues. The CDR3 here is CASSYTVGQGIAKNIQYF. The CDR3 DNA is TGTGCCAGCAGTTACACCGTCGGACAGGGGATAGCCAAAAACATTCAGTACTTC.

This chain uses TRBV11-2 with TRBJ2-3, with no clear D. From germline, CDR1 is SGHAT and CDR2 FQNNGV. V lost 4 bases and J lost 2, with 13 bases in between. The CDR3 is 15 amino acids. The CDR3 sequence is CASSSPWASTDTQYF. The CDR3, as DNA: TGTGCCAGCAGCTCCCCGTGGGCTTCCACAGATACGCAGTATTTT.

Only a few counts were recorded for this clonotype. The chain employs TRBV6-2 or TRBV6-3 and TRBJ2-7; possible D gene TRBD2, 6 bases. CDR3 length: 14 amino acids. Germline V gene lookup returns CDR1 MNHEY and CDR2 SVGEGT. Deletions cut 4 bases from V and 0 bases from J, with 10 bases between. CDR3 bases: TGTGCCAGCAGTTGGGACTGGCGCTCCTACGAGCAGTACTTC. Translation: CASSWDWRSYEQYF.

The chain couples TRBV6-2 or TRBV6-3 to TRBJ2-3, with D possibly matching TRBD2 (6 bases). Germline assignment: CDR1 MNHEY and CDR2 SVGEGT. Trimming shortened V by 9 bases and J by 4 bases, and 14 bases separated the two germline ends. The CDR3 extends over 13 amino acids. CDR3 region: CASYGSFADTQYF. As DNA, the CDR3 is TGTGCCAGTTACGGGAGTTTCGCAGATACGCAGTATTTT.

This clonotype was counted only a few times. The chain links TRBV9 to TRBJ2-2; 11 bases align to TRBD2. Germline trimming cut 3 bases from V and 5 bases from J; bases unmatched to any gene: 6. This CDR3 contains 16 residues. CDR1 and CDR2 (germline): SGDLS, YYNGEE. This CDR3 reads CASSETGLAATGELFF. The CDR3 DNA follows: TGTGCCAGCAGCGAGACGGGACTAGCGGCGACCGGGGAGCTGTTTTTT.

DNA of the CDR3: TGTGCCAGCAGCCGGACTAGCGGGGGGGCCAACAATGAGCAGTTCTTC. It codes for CASSRTSGGANNEQFF. The chain joins TRBV7-8 to TRBJ2-1, with TRBD2 matching 15 bases. This CDR3 is built from 16 residues. CDR1 is SGHVS and CDR2 is FQNEAQ in the germline V gene. The J segment lost 5 bases and the V segment lost 5 bases, leaving 4 bases of the junction unmatched.

The sample holds a few counts of this clonotype. The J gene is TRBJ2-7, the V gene TRBV11-2; 9 nucleotides line up with TRBD1. The CDR3 runs 15 residues. Germline CDR1 reads SGHAT; CDR2 reads FQNNGV. V dropped 4 bases and J dropped 4; count of bases not matched to a gene: 8. CDR3 sequence (DNA): TGTGCCAGCAGCTGGGGGACAGGGTCGGCATACGAGCAGTACTTC. Amino acid sequence: CASSWGTGSAYEQYF.

CDR3 coding DNA: TGTGCCAGCAGTCCGGAGCGGGAGAGCTCTGGAAACACCATATATTTT. This codes for CASSPERESSGNTIYF. The V call is TRBV25-1, the J call TRBJ1-3; D unclear. Germline CDR1 and CDR2: MGHDK and SYGVNS. V was cut by 5 bases and J by 0 bases, with 14 bases left in between. The CDR3 length is 16 residues.

Only a few counts were recorded for this clonotype. The CDR3 DNA reads as TGCGCCAGCAGCTTGTTAGGGGGGCGCCTTTTGAACACCGGGGAGCTGTTTTTT. Protein product: CASSLLGGRLLNTGELFF. The rearrangement links TRBV5-1 to TRBJ2-2; the D gene could be TRBD1 or TRBD2 (6 bases each). Between the trimmed V and J ends, which lost 1 base and 1 base, there was a span of 17 bases. CDR1 and CDR2 from the germline V gene are SGHRS and YFSETQ. CDR3 length: 18 residues.

This clonotype was counted ten times or more. V and J are TRBV12-3 or TRBV12-4 and TRBJ2-2, with a weak D call TRBD1 (5 bases). The CDR3 consists of 14 residues. Trimming took 5 bases from V and 5 from J, leaving 12 bases between them. CDR3: CASSRRQITGELFF. The DNA for the CDR3 is TGTGCCAGCAGTCGAAGACAGATTACCGGGGAGCTGTTTTTT.

The chain recombines TRBV6-1 with TRBJ2-5; TRBD2 agrees at 7 bases. Germline lookup yields CDR1 MNHNS and CDR2 SASEGT. Trimming removed 6 bases from V and 5 bases from J; junction bases left unmatched: 18. This CDR3 is built from 17 residues. The CDR3 DNA reads as TGTGCCAGCAGCTCGTACCCCGGCCCAGGGAGGGTTGAGACCCAGTACTTC. Protein product: CASSSYPGPGRVETQYF.

This clonotype occurred a few times. V is TRBV24-1 and J is TRBJ2-7; D may be TRBD1 (6 bases). Deletions cut 6 bases from V and 6 bases from J, with 8 bases between. The CDR3 loop spans 11 amino acids. Germline CDR1 reads KGHDR; CDR2 reads SFDVKD. Here the CDR3 DNA reads TGTGCCACCAGTTGGGGGCCCGAGCAGTACTTC. This sequence encodes CATSWGPEQYF.

The CDR3 nucleotides are TGTGCCACCAGCAGAGATCGGACCGTGGGGTGGAACACTGAAGCTTTCTTT. Protein: CATSRDRTVGWNTEAFF. V is TRBV15 and J is TRBJ1-1; the D is unclear. Trimming removed 0 bases at V and 1 base at J, with 15 bases between. In germline, CDR1 is LNHNV, CDR2 YYDKDF (reference sequence). The CDR3 runs 17 residues.